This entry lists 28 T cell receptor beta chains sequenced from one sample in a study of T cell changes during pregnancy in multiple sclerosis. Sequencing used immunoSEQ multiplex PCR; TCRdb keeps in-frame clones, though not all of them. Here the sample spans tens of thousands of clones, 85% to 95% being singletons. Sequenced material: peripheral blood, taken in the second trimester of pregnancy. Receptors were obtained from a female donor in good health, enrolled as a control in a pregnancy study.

The chain's CDR3 is CASSPLIDRGYGYTF. CDR3 DNA: TGCGCCAGCAGCCCCCTTATTGACAGGGGCTATGGCTACACCTTC. The chain employs TRBV4-1 and TRBJ1-2, with 8 bases matching TRBD1. J lost 4 bases, V lost 4 bases, and 8 bases had no gene match. The CDR3 is 15 amino acids. Germline V gene lookup returns CDR1 MGHRA and CDR2 YSYEKL.

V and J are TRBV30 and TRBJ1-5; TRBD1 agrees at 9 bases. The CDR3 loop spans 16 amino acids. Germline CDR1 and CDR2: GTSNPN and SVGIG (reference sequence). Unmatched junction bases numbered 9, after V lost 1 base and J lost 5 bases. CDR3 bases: TGTGCCTGGAGTGGGGCGCGGACAGGGGCCCATCAGCCCCAGCATTTT. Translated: CAWSGARTGAHQPQHF.

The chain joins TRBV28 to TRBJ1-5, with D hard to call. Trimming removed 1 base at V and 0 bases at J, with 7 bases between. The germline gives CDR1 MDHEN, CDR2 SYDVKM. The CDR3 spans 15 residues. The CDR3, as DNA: TGTGCCAGCAGTTTATTAGAATTTAGCAATCAGCCCCAGCATTTT. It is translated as CASSLLEFSNQPQHF.

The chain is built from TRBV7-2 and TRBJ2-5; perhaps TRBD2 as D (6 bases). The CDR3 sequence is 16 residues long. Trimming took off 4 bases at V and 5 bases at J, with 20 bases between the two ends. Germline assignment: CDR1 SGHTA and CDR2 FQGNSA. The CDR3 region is CASSSGEVGGRETQYF. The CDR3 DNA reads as TGTGCCAGCAGCTCGGGAGAGGTAGGCGGTCGGGAGACCCAGTACTTC. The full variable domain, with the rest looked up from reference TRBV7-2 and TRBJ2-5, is GAGVSQSPSNKVTEKGKDVELRCDPISGHTALYWYRQSLGQGLEFLIYFQGNSAPDKSGLPSDRFSAERTGGSVSTLTIQRTQQEDSAVYLCASSSGEVGGRETQYFGPGTRLLVL.

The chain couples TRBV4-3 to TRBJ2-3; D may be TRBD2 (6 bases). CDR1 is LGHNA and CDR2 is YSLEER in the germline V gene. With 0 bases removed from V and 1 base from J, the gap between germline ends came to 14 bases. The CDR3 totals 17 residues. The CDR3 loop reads CASSQDHWGVGTDTQYF. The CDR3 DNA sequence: TGCGCCAGCAGCCAAGATCACTGGGGGGTGGGCACAGATACGCAGTATTTT.

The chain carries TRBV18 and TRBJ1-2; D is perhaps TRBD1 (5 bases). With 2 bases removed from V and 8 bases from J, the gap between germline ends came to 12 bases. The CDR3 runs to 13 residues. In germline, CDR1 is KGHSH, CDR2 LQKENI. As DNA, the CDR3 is TGTGCCAGCTCACCATCGACAGACGGGGGCTACACCTTC. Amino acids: CASSPSTDGGYTF.

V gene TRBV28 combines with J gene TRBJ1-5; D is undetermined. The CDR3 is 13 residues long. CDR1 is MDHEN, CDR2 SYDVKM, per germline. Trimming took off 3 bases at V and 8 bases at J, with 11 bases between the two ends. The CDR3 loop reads CASSFEGIKPQHF. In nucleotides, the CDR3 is TGTGCCAGCAGTTTTGAGGGTATTAAGCCCCAGCATTTT.

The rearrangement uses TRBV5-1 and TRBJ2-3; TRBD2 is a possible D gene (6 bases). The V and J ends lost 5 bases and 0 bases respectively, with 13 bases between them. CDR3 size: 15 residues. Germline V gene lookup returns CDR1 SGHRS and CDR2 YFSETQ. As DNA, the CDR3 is TGCGCCAGCAGAACTTCCGGGACTAGCACAGATACGCAGTATTTT. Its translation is CASRTSGTSTDTQYF.

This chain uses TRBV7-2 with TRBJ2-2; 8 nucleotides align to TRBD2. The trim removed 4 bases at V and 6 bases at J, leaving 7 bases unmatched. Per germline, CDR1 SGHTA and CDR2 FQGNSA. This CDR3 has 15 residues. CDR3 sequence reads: CASSSLGGGAGELFF. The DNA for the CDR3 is TGTGCCAGCAGCTCACTCGGGGGGGGCGCCGGGGAGCTGTTTTTT.

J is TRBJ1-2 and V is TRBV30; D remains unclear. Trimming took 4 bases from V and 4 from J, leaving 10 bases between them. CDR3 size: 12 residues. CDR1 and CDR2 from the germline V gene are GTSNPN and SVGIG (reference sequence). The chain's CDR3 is CAWTQVSYGYTF. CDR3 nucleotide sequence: TGTGCCTGGACCCAGGTCTCCTATGGCTACACCTTC.

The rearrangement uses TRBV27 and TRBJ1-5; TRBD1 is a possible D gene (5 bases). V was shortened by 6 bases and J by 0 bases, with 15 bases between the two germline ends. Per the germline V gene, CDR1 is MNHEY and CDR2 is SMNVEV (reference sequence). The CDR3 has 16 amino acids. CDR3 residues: CASSPIGGYSNQPQHF. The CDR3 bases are TGTGCCAGCAGCCCAATCGGGGGATATAGCAATCAGCCCCAGCATTTT.

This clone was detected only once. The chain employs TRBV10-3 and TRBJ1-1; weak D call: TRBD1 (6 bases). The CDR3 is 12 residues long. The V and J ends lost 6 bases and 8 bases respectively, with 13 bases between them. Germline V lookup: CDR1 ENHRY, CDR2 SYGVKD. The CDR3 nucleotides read TGTGCCATCAGGACGGGACAACGGGAAGCTTTCTTT. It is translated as CAIRTGQREAFF.

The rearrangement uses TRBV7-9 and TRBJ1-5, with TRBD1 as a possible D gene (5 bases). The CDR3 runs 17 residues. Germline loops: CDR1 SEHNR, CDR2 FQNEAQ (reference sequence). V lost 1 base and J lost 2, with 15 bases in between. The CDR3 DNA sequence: TGTGCCAGCAGCTTAGTATCCGGGGGGGTTGGCAATCAGCCCCAGCATTTT. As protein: CASSLVSGGVGNQPQHF.

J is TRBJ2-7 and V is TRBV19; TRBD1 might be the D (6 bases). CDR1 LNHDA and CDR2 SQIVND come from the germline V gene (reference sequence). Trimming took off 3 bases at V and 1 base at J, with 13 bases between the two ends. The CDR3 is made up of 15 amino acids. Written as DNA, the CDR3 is TGTGCCAGTAGTATTGGGGGCCTAGGGTCCTACGAGCAGTACTTC. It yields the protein CASSIGGLGSYEQYF.

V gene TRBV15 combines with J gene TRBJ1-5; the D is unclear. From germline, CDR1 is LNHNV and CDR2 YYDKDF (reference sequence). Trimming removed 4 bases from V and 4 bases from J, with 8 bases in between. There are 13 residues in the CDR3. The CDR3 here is CATSKHFNQPQHF. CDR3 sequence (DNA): TGTGCCACCAGCAAGCACTTTAATCAGCCCCAGCATTTT.

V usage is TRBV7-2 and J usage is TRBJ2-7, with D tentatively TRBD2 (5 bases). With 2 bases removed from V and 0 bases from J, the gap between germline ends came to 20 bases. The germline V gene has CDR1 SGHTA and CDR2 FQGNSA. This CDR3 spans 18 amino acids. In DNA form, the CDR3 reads TGTGCCAGCAGCTTACGTACCCAACCCTACGGGGTCTCCTACGAGCAGTACTTC. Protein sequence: CASSLRTQPYGVSYEQYF.

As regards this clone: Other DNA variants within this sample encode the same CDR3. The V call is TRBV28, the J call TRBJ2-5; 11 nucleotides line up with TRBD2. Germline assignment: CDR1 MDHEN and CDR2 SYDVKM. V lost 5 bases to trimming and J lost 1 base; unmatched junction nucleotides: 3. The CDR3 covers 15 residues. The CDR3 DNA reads TGTGCCAGCAGTCTTACTAGCGGGGGCCAAGAGACCCAGTACTTC. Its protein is CASSLTSGGQETQYF.

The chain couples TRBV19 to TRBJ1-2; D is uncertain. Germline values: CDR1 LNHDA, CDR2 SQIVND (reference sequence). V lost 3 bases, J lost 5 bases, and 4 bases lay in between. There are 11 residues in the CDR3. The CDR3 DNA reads TGTGCCAGTAGTATCGGGTATGGCTACACCTTC. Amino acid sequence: CASSIGYGYTF.

The CDR3 sequence is CAWTQRGTEAFF. The CDR3, as DNA: TGTGCCTGGACCCAAAGGGGAACTGAAGCTTTCTTT. This chain connects TRBV30 to TRBJ1-1; TRBD1 might be the D (5 bases). Per the germline V gene, CDR1 is GTSNPN and CDR2 is SVGIG (reference sequence). V was clipped by 4 bases and J by 5 bases, with 11 bases between them. The CDR3 runs 12 residues.

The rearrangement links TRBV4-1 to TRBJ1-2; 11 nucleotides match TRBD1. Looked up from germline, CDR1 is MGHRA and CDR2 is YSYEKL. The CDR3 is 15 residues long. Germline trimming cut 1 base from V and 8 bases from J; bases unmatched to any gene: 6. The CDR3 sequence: CASSQGTGGYWGYTF. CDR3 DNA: TGCGCCAGCAGCCAAGGGACAGGGGGCTATTGGGGCTACACCTTC.

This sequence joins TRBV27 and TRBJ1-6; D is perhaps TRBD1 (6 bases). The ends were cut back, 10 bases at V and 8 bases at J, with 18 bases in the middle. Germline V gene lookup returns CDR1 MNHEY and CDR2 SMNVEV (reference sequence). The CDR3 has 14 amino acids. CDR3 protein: CATKGGVHDSPLHF. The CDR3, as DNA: TGTGCCACCAAAGGGGGGGTCCATGATTCACCCCTCCACTTT.

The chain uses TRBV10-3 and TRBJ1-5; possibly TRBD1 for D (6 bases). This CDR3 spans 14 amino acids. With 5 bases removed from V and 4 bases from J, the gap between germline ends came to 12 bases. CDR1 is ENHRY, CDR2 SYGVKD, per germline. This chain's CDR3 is CAISPGAANQPQHF. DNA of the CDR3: TGTGCCATCAGTCCAGGGGCAGCTAATCAGCCCCAGCATTTT.

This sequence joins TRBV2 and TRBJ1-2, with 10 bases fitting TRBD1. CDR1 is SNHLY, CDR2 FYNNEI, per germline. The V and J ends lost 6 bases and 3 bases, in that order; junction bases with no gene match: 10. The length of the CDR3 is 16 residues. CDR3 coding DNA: TGTGCCAGCAGAGGTGGGACAGGGGAGCGGTACTATGGCTACACCTTC. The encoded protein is CASRGGTGERYYGYTF.

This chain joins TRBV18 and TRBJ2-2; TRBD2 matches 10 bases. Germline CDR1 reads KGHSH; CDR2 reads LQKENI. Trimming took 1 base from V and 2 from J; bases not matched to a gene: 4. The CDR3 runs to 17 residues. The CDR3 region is CASSPLASGGNTGELFF. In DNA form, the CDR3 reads TGTGCCAGCTCACCACTGGCTAGCGGGGGAAACACCGGGGAGCTGTTTTTT.

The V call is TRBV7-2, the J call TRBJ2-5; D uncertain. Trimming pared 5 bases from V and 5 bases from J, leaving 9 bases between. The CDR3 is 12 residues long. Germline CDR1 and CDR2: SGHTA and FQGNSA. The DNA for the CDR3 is TGTGCCAGCAGCCTGTCCGGGGAGACCCAGTACTTC. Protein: CASSLSGETQYF.

The DNA of the CDR3 is TGTGCCAGCAGTCCCATGATGACAGGGCTCTATGGCTACACCTTC. Its translation: CASSPMMTGLYGYTF. This chain joins TRBV27 and TRBJ1-2; 7 nucleotides line up with TRBD1. Germline trimming cut 5 bases from V and 4 bases from J; bases unmatched to any gene: 10. The CDR3 is 15 amino acids. Germline-derived CDR1 and CDR2 are MNHEY and SMNVEV (reference sequence).

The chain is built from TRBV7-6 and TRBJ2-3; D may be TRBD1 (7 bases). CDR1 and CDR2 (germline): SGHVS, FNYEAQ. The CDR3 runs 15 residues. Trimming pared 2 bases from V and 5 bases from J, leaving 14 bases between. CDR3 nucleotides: TGTGCCAGCAGCTTAAGAGGAGGGGGCGAAGATACGCAGTATTTT. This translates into CASSLRGGGEDTQYF.

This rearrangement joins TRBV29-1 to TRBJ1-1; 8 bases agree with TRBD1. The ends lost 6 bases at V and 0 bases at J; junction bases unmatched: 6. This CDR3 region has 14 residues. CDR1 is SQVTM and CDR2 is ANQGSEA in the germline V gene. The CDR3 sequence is CSVANRGMNTEAFF. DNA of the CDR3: TGCAGCGTAGCCAACAGGGGGATGAACACTGAAGCTTTCTTT.